Following are 8 T cell receptor beta chains from one sample sequenced in a study of blood T cell repertoires in COVID-19. The repertoire was sequenced with immunoSEQ multiplex PCR; TCRdb's copy has only in-frame clones and lacks some. The data show 200,000 to 250,000 clones, about 87% seen once. The material sequenced was peripheral blood. Receptors originate from a man aged 25 to 40 with COVID-19, enrolled during active disease.

The chain couples TRBV24-1 to TRBJ1-2; perhaps TRBD1 as D (5 bases). CDR1 is KGHDR, CDR2 SFDVKD, per germline. The CDR3 length is 16 residues. V lost 2 bases, J lost 4 bases, and 16 bases lay in between. The CDR3 DNA is TGTGCCACCAGTGATTCCCCAGGAGACAGAATCTATGGCTACACCTTC. Protein: CATSDSPGDRIYGYTF.

V and J are TRBV12-3 or TRBV12-4 and TRBJ2-3; no definite D call. The CDR3 totals 12 residues. V lost 6 bases, J lost 4 bases, and 8 bases lay in between. The CDR3 sequence: CASSPGPDTQYF. The CDR3 DNA follows: TGTGCCAGCAGCCCCGGTCCAGATACGCAGTATTTT.

The CDR3 reads CASSQLRTGAYEQYF. The DNA for the CDR3 is TGCGCCAGCAGCCAACTGAGGACAGGAGCCTACGAGCAGTACTTC. This rearrangement joins TRBV4-3 to TRBJ2-7; 7 nucleotides line up with TRBD1. Per the germline V gene, CDR1 is LGHNA and CDR2 is YSLEER. The CDR3 totals 15 residues. Trimming took 2 bases from V and 2 from J; bases not matched to a gene: 6.

The chain joins TRBV4-3 to TRBJ2-1, with D perhaps TRBD2 (5 bases). The V end was cut by 4 bases, the J end by 7 bases, with 14 bases between. CDR3 length equals 14 residues. In germline, CDR1 is LGHNA, CDR2 YSLEER. CDR3 region: CASSRVNTGNEQFF. The CDR3 bases are TGCGCCAGCAGCCGAGTCAACACGGGAAATGAGCAGTTCTTC.

The rearrangement links TRBV19 to TRBJ2-7; no firm D call. The germline V gene encodes CDR1 LNHDA and CDR2 SQIVND (reference sequence). This CDR3 spans 14 amino acids. Trimming stripped 6 bases from V and 2 bases from J, with 14 bases between. CDR3 coding DNA: TGTGCCAGTAGCCCGCTTGGTTCTACCTACGAGCAGTACTTC. Protein sequence: CASSPLGSTYEQYF. The variable domain in full, completed from reference TRBV19 and TRBJ2-7, reads DGGITQSPKYLFRKEGQNVTLSCEQNLNHDAMYWYRQDPGQGLRLIYYSQIVNDFQKGDIAEGYSVSREKKESFPLTVTSAQKNPTAFYLCASSPLGSTYEQYFGPGTRLTVT.

The chain has TRBV6-5 and TRBJ2-7; D may be TRBD1 (5 bases). CDR1 MNHEY and CDR2 SVGAGI come from the germline V gene. The CDR3 sequence is 16 residues long. V lost 4 bases and J 3 bases, leaving 19 bases between the germline ends. DNA of the CDR3: TGTGCCAGCAGTTCGCAGACAGCGCCCTTAAACTACGAGCAGTACTTC. It encodes CASSSQTAPLNYEQYF.

V is TRBV9 and J is TRBJ2-7; 7 nucleotides line up with TRBD1. The germline gives CDR1 SGDLS, CDR2 YYNGEE. V lost 3 bases, J lost 2 bases, and 5 bases stayed unmatched. This CDR3 spans 14 amino acids. CDR3 amino acids: CASSAGQWAYEQYF. CDR3 DNA: TGTGCCAGCAGCGCGGGACAGTGGGCCTACGAGCAGTACTTC. Full variable domain (missing parts from reference TRBV9 and TRBJ2-7): DSGVTQTPKHLITATGQRVTLRCSPRSGDLSVYWYQQSLDQGLQFLIQYYNGEERAKGNILERFSAQQFPDLHSELNLSSLELGDSALYFCASSAGQWAYEQYFGPGTRLTVT.

The chain couples TRBV10-2 to TRBJ1-5; D not resolved. V was clipped by 2 bases and J by 2 bases, with 7 bases between them. Germline V gene data show CDR1 as WSHSY and CDR2 as SAAADI. The CDR3 is 14 residues long. CDR3 nucleotides: TGCGCCAGCAGTGAGAACGGGGGCAATCAGCCCCAGCATTTT. Encoded protein: CASSENGGNQPQHF.